This T cell receptor beta chain was recovered during a study of cytomegalovirus exposure and HLA in healthy donors. Study-wide context: Drawn from HLA-typed donors, around 85 million unique TCRs were held in an early data release.

This PCR relied on a set of 60 Vbeta primers and 13 Jbeta primers. The protocol was immunoSEQ multiplex PCR, while the TCRdb copy is restricted to in-frame clones and leaves out a portion. The top ten clones hold roughly 1.5% of a sample with some 130,000 clones, roughly three quarters of them seen once. Trimming pared 3 bases from V and 3 bases from J, leaving 12 bases between. Germline CDR1 reads SGHVS; CDR2 reads FQNEAQ. The CDR3 covers 14 residues. The J gene is TRBJ2-7, the V gene TRBV7-8; no firm D call. This clonotype was sampled from a woman aged 18-35 years in good health and CMV-seronegative. The sample comprised PBMCs. The CDR3 region has the DNA TGTGCCAGCAGCTTCGAGTCCCCCCTCTACGAGCAGTACTTC. Protein sequence: CASSFESPLYEQYF.